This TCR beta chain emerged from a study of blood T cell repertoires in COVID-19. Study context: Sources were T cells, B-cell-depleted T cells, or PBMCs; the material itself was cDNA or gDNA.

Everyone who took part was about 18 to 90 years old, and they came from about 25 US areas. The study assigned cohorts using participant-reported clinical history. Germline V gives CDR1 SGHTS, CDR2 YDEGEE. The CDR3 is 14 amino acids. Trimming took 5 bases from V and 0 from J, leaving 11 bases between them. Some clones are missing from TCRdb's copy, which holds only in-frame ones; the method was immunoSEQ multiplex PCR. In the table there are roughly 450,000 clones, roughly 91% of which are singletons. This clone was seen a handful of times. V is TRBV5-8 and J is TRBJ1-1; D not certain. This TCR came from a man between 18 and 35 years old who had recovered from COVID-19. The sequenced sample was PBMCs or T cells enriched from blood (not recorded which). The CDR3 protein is CASRLSPLNTEAFF. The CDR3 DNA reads TGTGCCAGCAGATTGTCCCCTCTGAACACTGAAGCTTTCTTT.